Sequencing of this T cell receptor (beta chain) was carried out in a study of T-cell memory formation after mild COVID-19. The study's findings and limits: A balance of CD4 and CD8 characterized clones contracting day 15 to 85, whereas later expanders leaned CD4+.

The V end was cut by 3 bases, the J end by 2 bases, with 11 bases between. Germline assignment: CDR1 KGHSH and CDR2 LQKENI. The CDR3 runs to 15 residues. A single record per CDR3 protein comes from TCRdb applying MiXCR to the 5' RACE reads. Of about 200,000 distinct CDR3 sequences in the sample, over 9% are singletons; the top ten hold 3% to 4%. This clonotype has more than one count but fewer than ten. Antigen unknown. Sequencing input: PBMCs or a T cell subset sorted from them (not recorded which). The sequence derives from a man aged 18 to 30 who had mild COVID-19 (a few samples of this study predate the infection). Cell type and time point are not known. V gene TRBV18 combines with J gene TRBJ1-5; D gene unclear. The CDR3 loop is CASSPVPIGNQPQHF. The CDR3 DNA follows: TGTGCCAGCTCACCTGTACCTATTGGCAATCAGCCCCAGCATTTT.